The rows below give T cell receptor beta chains drawn from one sample of a study of blood T cell repertoires in COVID-19. Profiled with immunoSEQ multiplex PCR; TCRdb holds only in-frame clones, not every one. This table has tens of thousands of clones, 87% appearing once. Sequencing was done on a sample of peripheral blood. Receptor source: a human donor in a cohort sampled during active COVID-19. Both conserved end residues are part of each CDR3. Each record gives: D gene, J gene, V gene, CDR3 protein. The D gene is left open where the match is weak.

NA	TRBJ1-5	TRBV10-3	CAISEAQGEQPQHF
NA	TRBJ2-1	TRBV3-1/TRBV3-2	CASSQDSYSEQFF
NA	TRBJ2-3	TRBV5-4	CASSLVRGSSTDTQYF
NA	TRBJ2-2	TRBV7-9	CASSATGFRTGELFF
NA	TRBJ1-5	TRBV2	CASSSRLRGVGQPQHF
NA	TRBJ1-2	TRBV18	CASSPREQNYGYTF
TRBD1	TRBJ1-5	TRBV5-5	CASSSGGQGGQPQHF
NA	TRBJ1-2	TRBV10-3	CAISDSTSGWGYGYTF
NA	TRBJ2-5	TRBV7-3	CASSQTSQASSQYF
TRBD1	TRBJ1-1	TRBV2	CASSAHGGQSLEAFF
NA	TRBJ1-4	TRBV5-1	CASSLAAGQTSTNEKLFF
NA	TRBJ1-1	TRBV14	CASSQPRAGSVNEAFF
NA	TRBJ1-5	TRBV6-5	CASRPGSAHQPQHF
TRBD1	TRBJ1-2	TRBV4-3	CASSPRGPGQGESVGYTF
NA	TRBJ1-3	TRBV30	CAWNDGGSGNTIYF
NA	TRBJ2-7	TRBV5-1	CASASRSSYEQYF
TRBD2	TRBJ2-3	TRBV5-1	CASSMTSGGPDTQYF
NA	TRBJ1-4	TRBV12-5	CASGLVLNPSTNEKLFF
NA	TRBJ1-5	TRBV27	CASSFPGEPQHF
NA	TRBJ2-6	TRBV20-1	CSASPTGSGANVLTF
NA	TRBJ2-5	TRBV4-2	CASSQERRETQYF
NA	TRBJ2-3	TRBV5-1	CASSWTATDTQYF
NA	TRBJ1-5	TRBV3-1/TRBV3-2	CASSSRGTSKPQHF
NA	TRBJ2-1	TRBV27	CASSTSTVSYNEQFF
TRBD1	TRBJ1-1	TRBV30	CAWSKNPGQVNTEAFF
TRBD2	TRBJ2-3	TRBV10-1	CASSESTGTRGSTDTQYF
NA	TRBJ2-5	TRBV28	CASSPGQQETQYF
NA	TRBJ2-3	TRBV10-1	CASSEFYIPSTDTQYF
NA	TRBJ1-1	TRBV19	CASSIGGREVAEAFF
NA	TRBJ2-1	TRBV5-5	CASSFGGNSYNEQFF
NA	TRBJ2-1	TRBV27	CASSLSGAPYEQFF
NA	TRBJ1-3	TRBV5-8	CASSLGADRTGNTIYF
TRBD1	TRBJ2-7	TRBV7-9	CASSPDRGGEQYF
NA	TRBJ2-4	TRBV7-9	CASSLAPRDQYF
NA	TRBJ2-7	TRBV4-2	CASSQGGLQGYEQYF
TRBD1	TRBJ1-1	TRBV9	CASSGPGQMNTEAFF
TRBD2	TRBJ2-1	TRBV9	CASKRQRDDDEQFF
TRBD2	TRBJ2-5	TRBV6-2/TRBV6-3	CASSAPTSGGVETQYF
TRBD1	TRBJ2-7	TRBV5-6	CASSLGSRDRGYEQYF
NA	TRBJ1-2	TRBV10-3	CAIRGTVIGGYTF
NA	TRBJ1-2	TRBV4-3	CASSQDTTGRDGYTF
NA	TRBJ1-1	TRBV5-1	CASSSQENTEAFF